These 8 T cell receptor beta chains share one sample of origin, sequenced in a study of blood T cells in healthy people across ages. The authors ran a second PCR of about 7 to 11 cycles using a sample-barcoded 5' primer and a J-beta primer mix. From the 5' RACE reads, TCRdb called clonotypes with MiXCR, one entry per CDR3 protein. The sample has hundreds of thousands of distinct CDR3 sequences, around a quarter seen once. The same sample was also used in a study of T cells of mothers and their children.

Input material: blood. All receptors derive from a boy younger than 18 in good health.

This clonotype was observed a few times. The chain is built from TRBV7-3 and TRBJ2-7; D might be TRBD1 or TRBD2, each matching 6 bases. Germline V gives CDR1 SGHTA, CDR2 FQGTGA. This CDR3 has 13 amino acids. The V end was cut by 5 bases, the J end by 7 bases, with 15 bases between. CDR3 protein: CASSPTGGGEQYF. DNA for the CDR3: TGTGCCAGCAGCCCGACAGGAGGGGGTGAGCAGTACTTC.

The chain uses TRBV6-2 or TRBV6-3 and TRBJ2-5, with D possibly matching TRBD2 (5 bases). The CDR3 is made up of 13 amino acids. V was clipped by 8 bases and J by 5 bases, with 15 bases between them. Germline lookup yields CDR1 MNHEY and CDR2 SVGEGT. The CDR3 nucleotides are TGTGCCAGCGGAGGCCCTGGATCGGAGACCCAGTACTTC. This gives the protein CASGGPGSETQYF.

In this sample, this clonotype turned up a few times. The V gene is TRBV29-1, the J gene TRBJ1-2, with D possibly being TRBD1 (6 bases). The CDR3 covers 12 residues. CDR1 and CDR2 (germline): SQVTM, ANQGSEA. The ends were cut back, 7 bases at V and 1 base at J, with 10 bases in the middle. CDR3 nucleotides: TGCAGCGGGAGGACAGATAACTATGGCTACACCTTC. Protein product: CSGRTDNYGYTF.

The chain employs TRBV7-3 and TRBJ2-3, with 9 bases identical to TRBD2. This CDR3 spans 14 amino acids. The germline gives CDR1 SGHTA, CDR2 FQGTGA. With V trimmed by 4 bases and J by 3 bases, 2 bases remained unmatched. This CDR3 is CASSYGLATDTQYF. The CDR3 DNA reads TGTGCCAGCAGCTACGGACTAGCGACAGATACGCAGTATTTT.

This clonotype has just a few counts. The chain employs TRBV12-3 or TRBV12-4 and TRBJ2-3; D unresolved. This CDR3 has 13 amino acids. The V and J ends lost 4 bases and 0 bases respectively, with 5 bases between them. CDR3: CASSSISTDTQYF. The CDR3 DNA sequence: TGTGCCAGCAGTTCTATTAGCACAGATACGCAGTATTTT.

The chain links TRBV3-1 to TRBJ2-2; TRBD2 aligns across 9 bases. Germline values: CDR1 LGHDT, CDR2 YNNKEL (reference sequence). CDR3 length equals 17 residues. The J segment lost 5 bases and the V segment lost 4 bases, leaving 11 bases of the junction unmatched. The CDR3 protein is CASSPQRGLAGTGELFF. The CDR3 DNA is TGTGCCAGCAGCCCCCAACGGGGGCTAGCGGGGACCGGGGAGCTGTTTTTT.

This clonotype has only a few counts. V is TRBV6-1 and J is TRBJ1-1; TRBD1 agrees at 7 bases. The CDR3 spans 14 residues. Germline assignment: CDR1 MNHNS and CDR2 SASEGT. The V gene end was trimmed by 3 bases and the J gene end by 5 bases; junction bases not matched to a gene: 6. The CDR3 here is CASSETGLETEAFF. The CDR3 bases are TGTGCCAGCAGTGAGACAGGGTTGGAAACTGAAGCTTTCTTT.

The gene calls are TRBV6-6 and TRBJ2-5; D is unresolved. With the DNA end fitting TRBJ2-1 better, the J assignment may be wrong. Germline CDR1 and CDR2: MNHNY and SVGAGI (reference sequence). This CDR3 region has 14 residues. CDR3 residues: CASSYLSLGNEQFF. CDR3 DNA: TGTGCCAGCAGTTATCTGTCATTGGGCAATGAGCAGTTCTTC.